These T cell receptor beta chains were read from a single sample in a study of T-cell memory formation after mild COVID-19. TCRdb passed the 5' RACE reads through MiXCR, listing each CDR3 protein once. The data show about 350,000 distinct CDR3 sequences, about an eighth seen once. Sequenced input: PBMCs or a T cell subset sorted from them (not recorded which). The receptors stem from a man younger than 30 who had mild COVID-19 (a few samples of this study predate the infection). Cell type and time point are not known. The CDR3 runs from the conserved cysteine through the conserved F or W. A D gene is named only where the DNA matches it firmly. Clone size appears in some rows only: once, few, many, or a class for an expanded clone.

size	D	V	J	length	DNA	CDR3
.	.	TRBV4-1	TRBJ2-7	15	TGCGCCAGCAGCCCCGTCCCCGAGAGCTCCTACGAGCAGTACTTC	CASSPVPESSYEQYF
few	.	TRBV12-3/TRBV12-4	TRBJ2-7	14	TGTGCCAGCGGTCGGCGGGGGCATATGGACGAGCAGTACTTC	CASGRRGHMDEQYF
.	.	TRBV5-1	TRBJ2-3	15	TGCGCCAGCAGCCGAGTAGCTAAGGGAGCAGATACGCAGTATTTT	CASSRVAKGADTQYF
.	.	TRBV12-3/TRBV12-4	TRBJ2-1	12	TGTGCCAGCAGTTTGTGGAACAATGAGCAGTTCTTC	CASSLWNNEQFF
few	TRBD1	TRBV5-1	TRBJ2-7	14	TGCGCCAGCAGCTTCCAGGGGGCAACTGGCGAGCAGTACTTC	CASSFQGATGEQYF
few	.	TRBV7-2	TRBJ1-4	12	TGTGCCAGCAGCTTCCGTAATGAAAAACTGTTTTTT	CASSFRNEKLFF
.	TRBD1	TRBV29-1	TRBJ2-5	14	TGCAGCGTCACCGGGACAGGGGCGAGAGAGACCCAGTACTTC	CSVTGTGARETQYF
few	TRBD1	TRBV6-5	TRBJ2-2	15	TGTGCCACCTCCCGGACAGGGGGAGATACCGGGGAGCTGTTTTTT	CATSRTGGDTGELFF
few	TRBD1	TRBV24-1	TRBJ2-3	15	TGTGCCACCGGACAGGGTTCAGGTTACACAGATACGCAGTATTTT	CATGQGSGYTDTQYF
.	TRBD1	TRBV5-1	TRBJ1-1	14	TGCGCCAGCAGCTTGGGAACAGGGGGCGACGGAGCTTTCTTT	CASSLGTGGDGAFF
few	.	TRBV5-1	TRBJ2-5	13	TGCGCCAGCAGCTTGGAGAGGGGAGAGACCCAGTACTTC	CASSLERGETQYF
many	.	TRBV4-1	TRBJ2-7	15	TGCGCCAGCAGCCACACCACAGGGAGTGAGTACGAGCAGTACTTC	CASSHTTGSEYEQYF
.	.	TRBV29-1	TRBJ1-1	13	TGCAGCGTTAAGGGACTGGCGGGCACTGAAGCTTTCTTT	CSVKGLAGTEAFF
few	TRBD1	TRBV18	TRBJ1-6	17	TGTGCCAGCTCACTTTCGGGACAGGGGGCTCGGAATTCACCCCTCCACTTT	CASSLSGQGARNSPLHF
many	TRBD1	TRBV6-5	TRBJ2-7	13	TGTGCCAGCAGACTCGACAGGGGCTACGAGCAGTACTTC	CASRLDRGYEQYF
few	.	TRBV14	TRBJ2-5	16	TGTGCCAGCAGCCAAGATCGGGACGGGCTGGGAGAGACCCAGTACTTC	CASSQDRDGLGETQYF
few	TRBD2	TRBV20-1	TRBJ2-1	15	TGCAGTGCTTACACGGGGACTAGCGGGCGGGATGAGCAGTTCTTC	CSAYTGTSGRDEQFF
few	.	TRBV5-1	TRBJ1-1	15	TGCGCCAGCAGCACCGGGACCGTTGCATCGGGAGCGGCTTTCTTT	CASSTGTVASGAAFF
few	.	TRBV7-9	TRBJ1-1	14	TGTGCCAGCAGCTCCGGGGGCGGGTACACTGAAGCTTTCTTT	CASSSGGGYTEAFF
few	TRBD2	TRBV20-1	TRBJ2-1	13	TGCAGTGCTAGAGGACTAGCTCCGCGTGAGCAGTTCTTC	CSARGLAPREQFF
.	TRBD2	TRBV20-1	TRBJ2-1	16	TGCAGTGCCGACCTGGCCGCTAGCGGGGGGGACAATGAGCAGTTCTTC	CSADLAASGGDNEQFF
.	.	TRBV3-1	TRBJ2-2	14	TGTGCCAGCAGCCAAGGTCACGGTTACGGGGAGCTGTTTTTT	CASSQGHGYGELFF
few	.	TRBV3-1	TRBJ2-4	14	TGTGCCAGCAGGCTTCAGGGGGCCAAAAACATTCAGTACTTC	CASRLQGAKNIQYF
few	.	TRBV9	TRBJ2-2	16	TGTGCCAGCAGCGTACAGGAAAGGGCGAACACCGGGGAGCTGTTTTTT	CASSVQERANTGELFF
.	.	TRBV28	TRBJ1-5	13	TGTGCTGCAGGAGGGGGAGGTAATCAGCCCCAGCATTTT	CAAGGGGNQPQHF
few	.	TRBV4-1	TRBJ2-1	18	TGCGCCAGCAGCCAAGGCCCACTAATTGGGGGGACCGACAATGAGCAGTTCTTC	CASSQGPLIGGTDNEQFF
many	.	TRBV6-2/TRBV6-3	TRBJ2-1	14	TGTGCCAGCAGCCCTTCCGGACACAACAATGAGCAGTTCTTC	CASSPSGHNNEQFF
.	.	TRBV7-3	TRBJ2-2	12	TGTGCCAGCAGTTCTACCACCGGGGAGCTGTTTTTT	CASSSTTGELFF